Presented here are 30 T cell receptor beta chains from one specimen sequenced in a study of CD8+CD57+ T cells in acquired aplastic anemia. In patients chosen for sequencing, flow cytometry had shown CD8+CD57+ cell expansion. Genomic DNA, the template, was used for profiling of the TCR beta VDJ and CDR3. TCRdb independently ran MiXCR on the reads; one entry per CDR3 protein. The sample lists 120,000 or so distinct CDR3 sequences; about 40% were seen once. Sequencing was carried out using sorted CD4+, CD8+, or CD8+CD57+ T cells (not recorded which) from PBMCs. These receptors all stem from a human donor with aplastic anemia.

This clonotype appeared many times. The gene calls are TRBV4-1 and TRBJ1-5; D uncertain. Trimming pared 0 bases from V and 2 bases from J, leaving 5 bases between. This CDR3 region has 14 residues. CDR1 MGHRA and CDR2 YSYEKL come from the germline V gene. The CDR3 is CASSQEVGNQPQHF. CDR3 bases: TGCGCCAGCAGCCAAGAAGTGGGCAATCAGCCCCAGCATTTT.

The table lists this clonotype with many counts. Here the CDR3 reads CATSDSLGWDTQYF. The CDR3 DNA follows: TGTGCCACCAGTGATTCACTTGGGTGGGATACGCAGTATTTT. V and J are TRBV24-1 and TRBJ2-3; D is ambiguous. Germline V gene data show CDR1 as KGHDR and CDR2 as SFDVKD. The V end was cut by 2 bases, the J end by 6 bases, with 11 bases between. The CDR3 has 14 residues.

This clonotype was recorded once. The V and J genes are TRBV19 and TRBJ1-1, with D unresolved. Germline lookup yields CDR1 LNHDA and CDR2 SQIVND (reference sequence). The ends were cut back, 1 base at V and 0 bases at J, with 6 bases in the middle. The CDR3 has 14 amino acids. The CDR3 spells CASSIGTLNTEAFF. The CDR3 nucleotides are TGTGCCAGTAGTATAGGCACCCTGAACACTGAAGCTTTCTTT. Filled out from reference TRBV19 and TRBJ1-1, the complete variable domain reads DGGITQSPKYLFRKEGQNVTLSCEQNLNHDAMYWYRQDPGQGLRLIYYSQIVNDFQKGDIAEGYSVSREKKESFPLTVTSAQKNPTAFYLCASSIGTLNTEAFFGQGTRLTVV.

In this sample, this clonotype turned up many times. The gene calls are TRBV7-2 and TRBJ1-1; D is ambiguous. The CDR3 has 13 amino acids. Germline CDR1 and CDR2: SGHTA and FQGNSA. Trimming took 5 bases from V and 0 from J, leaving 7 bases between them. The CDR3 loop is CASSLTLNTEAFF. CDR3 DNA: TGTGCCAGCAGCCTTACATTGAACACTGAAGCTTTCTTT. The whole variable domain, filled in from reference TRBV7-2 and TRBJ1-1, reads GAGVSQSPSNKVTEKGKDVELRCDPISGHTALYWYRQSLGQGLEFLIYFQGNSAPDKSGLPSDRFSAERTGGSVSTLTIQRTQQEDSAVYLCASSLTLNTEAFFGQGTRLTVV.

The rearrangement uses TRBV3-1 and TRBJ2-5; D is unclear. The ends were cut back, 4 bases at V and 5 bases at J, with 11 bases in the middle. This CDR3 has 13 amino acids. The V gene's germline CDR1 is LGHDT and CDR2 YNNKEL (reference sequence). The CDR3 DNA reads TGTGCCAGCAGCCCCCCGCGTGAGGAGACCCAGTACTTC. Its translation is CASSPPREETQYF.

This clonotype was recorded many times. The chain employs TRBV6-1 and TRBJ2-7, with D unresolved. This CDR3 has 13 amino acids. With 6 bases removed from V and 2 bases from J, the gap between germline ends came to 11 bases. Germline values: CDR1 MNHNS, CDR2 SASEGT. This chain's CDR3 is CASSPHVTYEQYV. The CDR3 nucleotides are TGTGCCAGCAGCCCTCACGTTACCTACGAGCAGTACGTC.

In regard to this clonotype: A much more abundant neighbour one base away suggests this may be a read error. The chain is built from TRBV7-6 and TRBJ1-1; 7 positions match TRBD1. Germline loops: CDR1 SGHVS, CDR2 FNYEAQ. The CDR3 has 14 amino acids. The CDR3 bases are TGTGCCAGCAGCCGAGACAGGGTGAACACTGAAGCTTCCTTT. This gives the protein CASSRDRVNTEASF.

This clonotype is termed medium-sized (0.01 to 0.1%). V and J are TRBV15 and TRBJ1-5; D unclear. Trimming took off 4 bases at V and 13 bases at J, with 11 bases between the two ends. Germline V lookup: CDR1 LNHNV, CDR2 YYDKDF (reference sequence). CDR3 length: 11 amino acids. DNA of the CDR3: TGTGCCACCAGCAATGACATGTCGCAGCATTTT. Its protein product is CATSNDMSQHF.

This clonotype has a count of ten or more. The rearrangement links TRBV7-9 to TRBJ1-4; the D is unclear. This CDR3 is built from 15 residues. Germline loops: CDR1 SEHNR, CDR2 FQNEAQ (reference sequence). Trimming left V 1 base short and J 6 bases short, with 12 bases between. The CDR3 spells CASSLVSMLDEKLFF. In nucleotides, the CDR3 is TGTGCCAGCAGCTTAGTCAGTATGTTGGATGAAAAACTGTTTTTT.

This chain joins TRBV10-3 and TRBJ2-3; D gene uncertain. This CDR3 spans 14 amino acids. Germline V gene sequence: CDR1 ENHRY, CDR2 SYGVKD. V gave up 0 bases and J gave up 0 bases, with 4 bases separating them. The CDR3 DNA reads TGTGCCATCAGTGAGTCGGGGAGCACAGATACGCAGTATTTT. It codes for CAISESGSTDTQYF.

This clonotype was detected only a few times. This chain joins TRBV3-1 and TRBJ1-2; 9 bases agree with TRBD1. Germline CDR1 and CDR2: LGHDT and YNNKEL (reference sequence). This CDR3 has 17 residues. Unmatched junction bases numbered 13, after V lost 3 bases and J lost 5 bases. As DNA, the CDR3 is TGTGCCAGCAGCCAGGACGGGACAGGGAGATTCCTATATGGCTACACCTTC. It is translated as CASSQDGTGRFLYGYTF.

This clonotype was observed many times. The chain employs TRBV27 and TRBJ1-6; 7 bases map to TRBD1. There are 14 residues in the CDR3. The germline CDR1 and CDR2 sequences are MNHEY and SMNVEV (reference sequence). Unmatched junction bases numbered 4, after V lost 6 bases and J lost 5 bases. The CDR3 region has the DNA TGTGCCAGCAGCGGACAGGAGAATAATTCACCCCTCCACTTT. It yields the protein CASSGQENNSPLHF.

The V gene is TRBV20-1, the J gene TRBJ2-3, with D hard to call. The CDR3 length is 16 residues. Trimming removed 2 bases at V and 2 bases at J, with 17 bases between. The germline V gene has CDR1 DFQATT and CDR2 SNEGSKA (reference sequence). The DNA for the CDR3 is TGCAGTGCTAGAAGGTCCCCAGGTGGTTACACAGATACGCAGTATTTT. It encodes CSARRSPGGYTDTQYF.

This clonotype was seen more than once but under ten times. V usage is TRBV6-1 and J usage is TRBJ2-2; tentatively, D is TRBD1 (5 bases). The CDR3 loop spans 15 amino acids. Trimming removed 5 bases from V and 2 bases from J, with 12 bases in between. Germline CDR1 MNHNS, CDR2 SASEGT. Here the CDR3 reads CASSPPDRNTGELFF. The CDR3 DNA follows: TGTGCCAGCAGTCCCCCTGACAGAAACACCGGGGAGCTGTTTTTT.

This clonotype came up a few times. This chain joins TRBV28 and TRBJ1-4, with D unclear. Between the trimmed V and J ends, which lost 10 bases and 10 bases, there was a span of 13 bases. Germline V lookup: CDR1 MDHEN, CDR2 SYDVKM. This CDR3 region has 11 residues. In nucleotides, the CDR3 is TGTGCCACGTACTTAGAGGGAAAACTGTTTTTT. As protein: CATYLEGKLFF. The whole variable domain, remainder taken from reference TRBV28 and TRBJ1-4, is DVKVTQSSRYLVKRTGEKVFLECVQDMDHENMFWYRQDPGLGLRLIYFSYDVKMKEKGDIPEGYSVSREKKERFSLILESASTNQTSMYLCATYLEGKLFFGSGTQLSVL.

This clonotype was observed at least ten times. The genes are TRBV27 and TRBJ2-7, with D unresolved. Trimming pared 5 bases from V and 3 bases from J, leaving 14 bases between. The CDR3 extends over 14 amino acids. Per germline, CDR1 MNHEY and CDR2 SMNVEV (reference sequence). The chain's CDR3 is CASSRDAWGYEQYF. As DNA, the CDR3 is TGTGCCAGCAGTAGGGATGCCTGGGGCTACGAGCAGTACTTC.

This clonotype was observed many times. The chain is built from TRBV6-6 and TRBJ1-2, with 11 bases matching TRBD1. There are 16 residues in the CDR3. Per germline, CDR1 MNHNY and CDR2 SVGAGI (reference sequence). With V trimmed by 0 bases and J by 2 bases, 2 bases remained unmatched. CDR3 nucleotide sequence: TGTGCCAGCAGTTACTCGCGGACAGGGGGCAACTATGGCTACACCTTC. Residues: CASSYSRTGGNYGYTF.

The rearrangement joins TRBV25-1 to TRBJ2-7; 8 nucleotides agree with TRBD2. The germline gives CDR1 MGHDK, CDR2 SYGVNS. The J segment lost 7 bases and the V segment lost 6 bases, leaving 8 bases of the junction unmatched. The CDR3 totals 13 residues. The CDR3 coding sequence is TGTGCCAGCAGCTACAGTTTAGCGGGGGAGCAGTACTTC. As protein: CASSYSLAGEQYF.

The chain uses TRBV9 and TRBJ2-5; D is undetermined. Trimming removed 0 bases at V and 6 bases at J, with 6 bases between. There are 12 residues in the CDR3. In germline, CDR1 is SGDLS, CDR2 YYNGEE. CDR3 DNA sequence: TGTGCCAGCAGCGTAGATAGAAAGACCCAGTACTTC. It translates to CASSVDRKTQYF.

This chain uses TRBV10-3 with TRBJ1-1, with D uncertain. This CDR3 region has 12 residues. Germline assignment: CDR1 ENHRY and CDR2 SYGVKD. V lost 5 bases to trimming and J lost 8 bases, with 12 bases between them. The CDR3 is CAISREKQEAFF. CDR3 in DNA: TGTGCCATCAGTAGGGAAAAACAGGAAGCTTTCTTT.

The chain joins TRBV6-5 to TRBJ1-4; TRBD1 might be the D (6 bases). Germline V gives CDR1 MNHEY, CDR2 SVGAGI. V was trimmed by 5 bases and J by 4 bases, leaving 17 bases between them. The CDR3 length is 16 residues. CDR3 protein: CASSPLQGSFNEKLFF. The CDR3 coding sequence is TGTGCCAGCAGTCCTCTTCAGGGGAGTTTTAATGAAAAACTGTTTTTT.

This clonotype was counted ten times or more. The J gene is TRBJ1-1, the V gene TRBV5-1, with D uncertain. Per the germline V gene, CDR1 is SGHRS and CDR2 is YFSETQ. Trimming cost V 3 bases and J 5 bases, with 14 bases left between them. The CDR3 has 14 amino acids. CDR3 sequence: CASSSEITRTEAFF. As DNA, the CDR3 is TGCGCCAGCAGCTCCGAAATTACACGTACTGAAGCTTTCTTT.

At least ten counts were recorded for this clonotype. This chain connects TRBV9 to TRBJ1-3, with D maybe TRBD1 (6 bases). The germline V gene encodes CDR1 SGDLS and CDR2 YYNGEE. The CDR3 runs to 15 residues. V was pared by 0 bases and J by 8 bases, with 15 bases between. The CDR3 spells CASSVESGGRDTIYF. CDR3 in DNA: TGTGCCAGCAGCGTAGAATCGGGGGGCCGGGACACCATATATTTT. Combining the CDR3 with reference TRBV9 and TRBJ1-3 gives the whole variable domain DSGVTQTPKHLITATGQRVTLRCSPRSGDLSVYWYQQSLDQGLQFLIQYYNGEERAKGNILERFSAQQFPDLHSELNLSSLELGDSALYFCASSVESGGRDTIYFGEGSWLTVV.

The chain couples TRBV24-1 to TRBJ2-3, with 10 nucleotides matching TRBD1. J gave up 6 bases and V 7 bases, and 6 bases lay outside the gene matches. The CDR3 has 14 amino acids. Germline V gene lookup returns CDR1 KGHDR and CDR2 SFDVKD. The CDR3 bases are TGTGCCACCAGCGGGGACAGGGGTCCGGATACGCAGTATTTT. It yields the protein CATSGDRGPDTQYF.

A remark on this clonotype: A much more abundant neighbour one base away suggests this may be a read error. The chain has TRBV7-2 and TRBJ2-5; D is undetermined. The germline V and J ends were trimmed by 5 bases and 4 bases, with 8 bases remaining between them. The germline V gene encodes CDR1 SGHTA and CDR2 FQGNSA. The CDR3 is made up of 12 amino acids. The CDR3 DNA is TGTGCCAGCAGCCGAGGCCGAGAGACCCAGTACTTC. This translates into CASSRGRETQYF.

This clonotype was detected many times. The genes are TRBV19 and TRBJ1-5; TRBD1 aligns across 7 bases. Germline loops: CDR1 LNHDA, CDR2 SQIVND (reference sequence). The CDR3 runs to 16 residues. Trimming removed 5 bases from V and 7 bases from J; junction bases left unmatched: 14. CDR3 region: CASSAPTGALGQPQHF. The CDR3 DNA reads TGTGCCAGTAGTGCACCCACAGGGGCGCTGGGACAGCCCCAGCATTTT.

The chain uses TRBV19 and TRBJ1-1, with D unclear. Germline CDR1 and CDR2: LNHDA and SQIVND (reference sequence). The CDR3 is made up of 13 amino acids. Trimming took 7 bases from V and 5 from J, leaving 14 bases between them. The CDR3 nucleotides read TGTGCCAGTAATGAGTCGAGAGAGACTGAAGCTTTCTTT. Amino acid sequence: CASNESRETEAFF. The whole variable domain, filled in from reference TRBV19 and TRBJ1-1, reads DGGITQSPKYLFRKEGQNVTLSCEQNLNHDAMYWYRQDPGQGLRLIYYSQIVNDFQKGDIAEGYSVSREKKESFPLTVTSAQKNPTAFYLCASNESRETEAFFGQGTRLTVV.

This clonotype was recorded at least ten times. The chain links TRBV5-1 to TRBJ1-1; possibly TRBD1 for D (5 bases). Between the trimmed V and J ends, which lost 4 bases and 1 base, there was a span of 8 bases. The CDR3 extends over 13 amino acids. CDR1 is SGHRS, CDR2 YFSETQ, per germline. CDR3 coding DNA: TGCGCCAGCAGCCTCAGGGAGAACACTGAAGCTTTCTTT. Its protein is CASSLRENTEAFF.

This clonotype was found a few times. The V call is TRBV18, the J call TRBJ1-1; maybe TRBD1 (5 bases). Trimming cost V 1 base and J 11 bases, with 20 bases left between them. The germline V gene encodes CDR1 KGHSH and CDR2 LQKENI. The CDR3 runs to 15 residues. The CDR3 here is CASSPQQGAAQWAFF. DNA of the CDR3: TGTGCCAGCTCACCACAACAAGGGGCCGCTCAATGGGCTTTCTTT.

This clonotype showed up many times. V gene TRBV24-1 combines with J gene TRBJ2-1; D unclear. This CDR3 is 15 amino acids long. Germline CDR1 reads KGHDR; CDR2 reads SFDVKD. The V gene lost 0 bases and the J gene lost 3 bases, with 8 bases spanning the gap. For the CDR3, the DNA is TGTGCCACCAGTGATTTGGCAGAAAGCTACAATGAGCAGTTCTTC. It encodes CATSDLAESYNEQFF.